This T cell receptor (beta chain) is drawn from a study of blood T cell repertoires in COVID-19. For the study at large: Samples taken during acute and convalescent COVID-19 were collected in the United States, Italy and Spain. T cells, B-cell-depleted T cells, or PBMCs supplied cDNA or gDNA.

Per the original methods: Estimation of nucleated cell counts relied on the amplification of reference gene primers. Profiling relied on immunoSEQ multiplex PCR, and the TCRdb table lists in-frame clones only, not all of them. V and J calls and clone size are copied from that table; D and trimming were computed from the DNA. The profile covers approximately 50,000 clones, with 75% to 90% appearing a single time and less than 4.5% taken by the ten largest. CDR1 is LNHDA, CDR2 SQIVND, per germline (reference sequence). V was shortened by 5 bases and J by 0 bases, with 10 bases between the two germline ends. CDR3 length: 15 amino acids.

The clonotype was recovered from a human donor in a cohort sampled during active COVID-19. This chain links TRBV19 with TRBJ2-2; D may be TRBD1 (5 bases). The sequenced sample consisted of peripheral blood. CDR3 region: CASSQGAPNTGELFF. For the CDR3, the DNA is TGTGCCAGTAGTCAGGGCGCGCCGAACACCGGGGAGCTGTTTTTT. The full variable domain, in which reference TRBV19 and TRBJ2-2 provide the parts outside the CDR3, is DGGITQSPKYLFRKEGQNVTLSCEQNLNHDAMYWYRQDPGQGLRLIYYSQIVNDFQKGDIAEGYSVSREKKESFPLTVTSAQKNPTAFYLCASSQGAPNTGELFFGEGSRLTVL.